This entry lists 15 T cell receptor beta chains sequenced from one sample in a study of shared clonotypes between healthy human individuals. Clones were read by immunoSEQ multiplex PCR, and TCRdb kept only the in-frame ones, dropping some. The sample yields roughly 2,300,000 clones, 80% to 95% seen once. Source material: naive CD4+ T cells from PBMCs. Subset in this sample: CD45RA+ positively selected. The source of these receptors is a man in his late teens or twenties in good health. Some clones in this sample may be carry-over from other donors' samples.

V gene TRBV6-5 combines with J gene TRBJ1-2; weak D call: TRBD1 (6 bases). The CDR3 runs 14 residues. CDR1 and CDR2 (germline): MNHEY, SVGAGI. Between the trimmed V and J ends, which lost 5 bases and 7 bases, there was a span of 17 bases. CDR3 protein: CASSRRQVTSGYTF. The CDR3 coding sequence is TGTGCCAGCAGTCGCCGACAGGTTACGAGTGGCTACACCTTC.

The V call is TRBV4-3, the J call TRBJ2-7, with D possibly TRBD2 on 5 matching bases. CDR1 is LGHNA and CDR2 is YSLEER in the germline V gene. Deletions cut 0 bases from V and 0 bases from J, with 15 bases between. The CDR3 has 17 residues. CDR3 sequence (DNA): TGCGCCAGCAGCCAAGATAGTTCCGGACTGAGCTCCTACGAGCAGTACTTC. This translates into CASSQDSSGLSSYEQYF.

The CDR3: CASSLMSGGGSGTGELFF. Here the CDR3 DNA reads TGTGCCAGCAGCTTAATGAGTGGCGGCGGGAGTGGTACCGGGGAGCTGTTTTTT. The gene calls are TRBV7-3 and TRBJ2-2; 7 bases map to TRBD2. Trimming removed 1 base from V and 5 bases from J; junction bases left unmatched: 13. The CDR3 is made up of 18 amino acids. The germline V gene encodes CDR1 SGHTA and CDR2 FQGTGA.

The chain recombines TRBV10-3 with TRBJ1-2; TRBD1 agrees at 7 bases. The CDR3 loop spans 13 amino acids. The germline V gene has CDR1 ENHRY and CDR2 SYGVKD. Trimming at V came to 6 bases and at J to 8 bases, leaving 9 bases not matched to a gene. CDR3 residues: CAISERQGMGYTF. As DNA, the CDR3 is TGTGCCATCAGCGAGAGACAGGGAATGGGCTACACCTTC.

The chain couples TRBV7-6 to TRBJ2-2, with a weak D call TRBD1 (6 bases). The V end was cut by 5 bases, the J end by 1 base, with 11 bases between. This CDR3 region has 15 residues. Germline CDR1 reads SGHVS; CDR2 reads FNYEAQ. The CDR3 sequence: CASSRWGQNTGELFF. The CDR3 nucleotides read TGTGCCAGCAGCCGATGGGGGCAGAACACCGGGGAGCTGTTTTTT.

The rearrangement joins TRBV18 to TRBJ2-1; 12 bases agree with TRBD2. The V gene end was trimmed by 6 bases and the J gene end by 4 bases; junction bases not matched to a gene: 4. CDR3 length: 15 amino acids. In germline, CDR1 is KGHSH, CDR2 LQKENI. The CDR3 DNA sequence: TGTGCCAGCTCGTGGACTAGCGGGAAATACAATGAGCAGTTCTTC. Its translation: CASSWTSGKYNEQFF.

The V gene is TRBV7-9, the J gene TRBJ1-5; a weak D match, TRBD1 (6 bases). Trimming pared 5 bases from V and 1 base from J, leaving 12 bases between. This CDR3 region has 15 residues. The germline CDR1 and CDR2 sequences are SEHNR and FQNEAQ (reference sequence). The chain's CDR3 is CASSPSDSSNQPQHF. The CDR3 nucleotides read TGTGCCAGCAGCCCCTCGGACAGCAGCAATCAGCCCCAGCATTTT.

This clone occurred once. The rearrangement links TRBV7-9 to TRBJ2-3; 8 nucleotides agree with TRBD1. Germline trimming cut 8 bases from V and 5 bases from J; bases unmatched to any gene: 9. This CDR3 spans 14 amino acids. Germline V lookup: CDR1 SEHNR, CDR2 FQNEAQ (reference sequence). DNA of the CDR3: TGTGCCAGCGGTAGGACAGGGAGGATAGATACGCAGTATTTT. Amino acid sequence: CASGRTGRIDTQYF.

The CDR3 protein is CSETGAGTDTQYF. The CDR3, as DNA: TGCAGCGAAACAGGGGCGGGCACAGATACGCAGTATTTT. This sequence joins TRBV29-1 and TRBJ2-3, with 7 nucleotides matching TRBD1. CDR1 is SQVTM, CDR2 ANQGSEA, per germline. The CDR3 has 13 residues. V was pared by 7 bases and J by 1 base, with 5 bases of the junction left unmatched.

This chain uses TRBV9 with TRBJ2-1; D unresolved. The germline V gene has CDR1 SGDLS and CDR2 YYNGEE. With 3 bases removed from V and 4 bases from J, the gap between germline ends came to 8 bases. The CDR3 sequence is 13 residues long. CDR3 sequence reads: CASSARPYNEQFF. The CDR3 bases are TGTGCCAGCAGCGCAAGGCCGTACAATGAGCAGTTCTTC.

The genes are TRBV2 and TRBJ2-1; 8 bases are shared with TRBD2. This CDR3 region has 13 residues. Germline lookup yields CDR1 SNHLY and CDR2 FYNNEI. Unmatched junction bases numbered 7, after V lost 9 bases and J lost 6 bases. The CDR3 here is CARQGLAGNEQFF. CDR3 DNA: TGTGCCAGACAAGGACTAGCCGGCAATGAGCAGTTCTTC.

The chain joins TRBV18 to TRBJ1-1, with D possibly matching TRBD1 (5 bases). V was trimmed by 4 bases and J by 7 bases, leaving 10 bases between them. The CDR3 has 12 residues. CDR1 and CDR2 (germline): KGHSH, LQKENI. The CDR3 region has the DNA TGTGCCAGCTCACGACGGGACGGTGAAGCTTTCTTT. Protein product: CASSRRDGEAFF. Full variable domain (outside the CDR3, taken from reference TRBV18 and TRBJ1-1): NAGVMQNPRHLVRRRGQEARLRCSPMKGHSHVYWYRQLPEEGLKFMVYLQKENIIDESGMPKERFSAEFPKEGPSILRIQQVVRGDSAAYFCASSRRDGEAFFGQGTRLTVV.

With regard to this clone: The sample contains more than one DNA sequence encoding this CDR3. The gene calls are TRBV19 and TRBJ1-2; no clear D gene. The CDR3 runs 14 residues. Germline V gene lookup returns CDR1 LNHDA and CDR2 SQIVND (reference sequence). V lost 3 bases and J lost 2, with 10 bases in between. CDR3 protein: CASSIDGRNYGYTF. CDR3 coding DNA: TGTGCCAGTAGTATCGACGGCAGAAACTATGGCTACACCTTC.

A remark on this clone: Other nucleotide sequences from this sample produce the same CDR3. J is TRBJ1-5 and V is TRBV28; weak D call: TRBD1 (6 bases). This CDR3 is built from 15 residues. The germline CDR1 and CDR2 sequences are MDHEN and SYDVKM. With 3 bases removed from V and 4 bases from J, the gap between germline ends came to 13 bases. The chain's CDR3 is CASSFRARGNQPQHF. CDR3 nucleotides: TGTGCCAGCAGTTTCAGGGCCAGGGGAAATCAGCCCCAGCATTTT.

The V and J genes are TRBV28 and TRBJ1-2; D remains ambiguous. The CDR3 runs to 13 residues. Trimming took off 7 bases at V and 2 bases at J, with 11 bases between the two ends. Germline V lookup: CDR1 MDHEN, CDR2 SYDVKM. The CDR3 spells CASKLPGNYGYTF. CDR3 DNA: TGTGCCAGCAAGCTCCCTGGAAACTATGGCTACACCTTC.